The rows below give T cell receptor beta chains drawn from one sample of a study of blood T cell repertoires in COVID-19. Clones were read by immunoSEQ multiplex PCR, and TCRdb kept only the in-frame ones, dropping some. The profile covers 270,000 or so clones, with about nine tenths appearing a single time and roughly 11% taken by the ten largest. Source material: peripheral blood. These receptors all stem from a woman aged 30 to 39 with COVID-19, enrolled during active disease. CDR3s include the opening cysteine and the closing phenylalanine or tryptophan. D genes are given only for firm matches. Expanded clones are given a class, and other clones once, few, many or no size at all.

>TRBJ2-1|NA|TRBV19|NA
CASSTSGSEQFF
TGTGCCAGTAGTACCAGCGGTTCTGAGCAGTTCTTC
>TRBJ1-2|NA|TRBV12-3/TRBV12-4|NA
CASSLRGTYGYTF
TGTGCCAGCAGTTTGAGAGGGACTTATGGCTACACCTTC
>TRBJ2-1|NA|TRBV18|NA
CASSPRDQQFF
TGTGCCAGCTCACCACGCGATCAGCAGTTCTTC
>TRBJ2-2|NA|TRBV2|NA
CASSVQDGELFF
TGTGCCAGCAGTGTACAGGACGGGGAGCTGTTTTTT
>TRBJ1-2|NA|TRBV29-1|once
CSVEALGAGARPNYGYTF
TGCAGCGTTGAGGCTCTTGGGGCAGGGGCTCGACCTAACTATGGCTACACCTTC
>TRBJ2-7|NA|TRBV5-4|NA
CASSRMLGVGGDEQYF
TGTGCCAGCAGCCGAATGCTGGGGGTAGGGGGGGACGAGCAGTACTTC
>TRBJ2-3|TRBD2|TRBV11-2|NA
CASSRSGGAADTQYF
TGTGCCAGCAGCCGCAGCGGGGGGGCGGCGGATACGCAGTATTTT
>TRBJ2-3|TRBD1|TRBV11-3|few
CASSLDRGIGTQYF
TGTGCCAGCAGCCTGGACAGGGGGATAGGTACGCAGTATTTT
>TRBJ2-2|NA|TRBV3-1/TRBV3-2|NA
CASSQGSDSSGELFF
TGTGCCAGCAGCCAAGGGTCGGACAGTTCCGGGGAGCTGTTTTTT
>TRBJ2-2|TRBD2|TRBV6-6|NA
CASGRGGPGELFF
TGTGCCAGCGGGCGGGGAGGGCCCGGGGAGCTGTTTTTT
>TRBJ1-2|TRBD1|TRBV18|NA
CASSPVTGTGPNYGYTF
TGTGCCAGCTCACCGGTCACCGGGACAGGTCCTAACTATGGCTACACCTTC
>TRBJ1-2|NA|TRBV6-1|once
CASSDTRSRNYGYTF
TGTGCCAGCAGTGATACCCGTAGCCGCAACTATGGCTACACCTTC
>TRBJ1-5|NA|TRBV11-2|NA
CASSGGGSNQPQHF
TGTGCCAGCAGTGGGGGGGGAAGCAATCAGCCCCAGCATTTT
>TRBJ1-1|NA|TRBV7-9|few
CASSLTFGGNTEAFF
TGTGCCAGCAGCCTGACTTTTGGAGGGAACACTGAAGCTTTCTTT
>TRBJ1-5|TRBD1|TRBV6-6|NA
CASSYRTGNQPQHF
TGTGCCAGCAGTTACCGGACAGGAAATCAGCCCCAGCATTTT
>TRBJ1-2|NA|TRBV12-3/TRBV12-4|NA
CASSLAIQAVTF
TGTGCCAGCAGTTTAGCGATCCAGGCTGTCACCTTC
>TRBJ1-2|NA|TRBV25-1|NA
CASSFSEHYGYTF
TGTGCCAGCAGTTTTTCGGAGCACTATGGCTACACCTTC
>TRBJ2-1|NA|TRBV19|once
CASSIPSPSGNEQFF
TGTGCCAGTAGTATCCCCTCCCCCAGCGGCAATGAGCAGTTCTTC
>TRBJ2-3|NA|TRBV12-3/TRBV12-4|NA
CASSFADTQYF
TGTGCCAGCAGTTTCGCAGATACGCAGTATTTT
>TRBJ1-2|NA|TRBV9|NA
CASSVVIADYGYTF
TGTGCCAGCAGCGTAGTCATTGCGGACTATGGCTACACCTTC
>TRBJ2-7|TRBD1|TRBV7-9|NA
CASSLGTAAYEQYF
TGTGCCAGCAGCCTCGGGACAGCAGCCTACGAGCAGTACTTC
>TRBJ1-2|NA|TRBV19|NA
CASTRAVLVRGGYTF
TGTGCCTCCACCCGGGCCGTCCTCGTTCGGGGTGGCTACACCTTC
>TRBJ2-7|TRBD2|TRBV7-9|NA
CASSLETSGLYEQYF
TGTGCCAGCAGCTTGGAAACTAGCGGACTCTACGAGCAGTACTTC
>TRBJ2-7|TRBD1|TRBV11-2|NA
CASSWSGTGDLDEQYF
TGTGCCAGCAGCTGGTCCGGGACAGGGGATCTCGACGAGCAGTACTTC
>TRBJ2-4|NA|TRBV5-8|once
CASRPGQLAKNIQYF
TGTGCCAGCAGACCTGGACAACTAGCCAAAAACATTCAGTACTTC
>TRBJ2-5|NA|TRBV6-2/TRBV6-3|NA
CASSFAGVEETQYF
TGTGCCAGCAGTTTCGCCGGGGTGGAGGAGACCCAGTACTTC
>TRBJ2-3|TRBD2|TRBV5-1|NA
CASSLRRGSTDTQYF
TGCGCCAGCAGCTTGAGGCGGGGGAGCACAGATACGCAGTATTTT
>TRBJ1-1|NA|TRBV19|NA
CASSITGGTEAFF
TGTGCCAGTAGTATTACCGGGGGCACTGAAGCTTTCTTT
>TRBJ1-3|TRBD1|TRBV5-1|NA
CASSLGGIAGNTIYF
TGCGCCAGCAGCTTAGGGGGCATCGCTGGAAACACCATATATTTT
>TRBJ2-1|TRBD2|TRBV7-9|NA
CASTMTTSGGAYEQFF
TGTGCCAGCACCATGACGACTAGCGGGGGGGCGTATGAGCAGTTCTTC
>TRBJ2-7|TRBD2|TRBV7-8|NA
CASSLAVAGGFSSYEQYF
TGTGCCAGCAGCTTAGCGGTAGCGGGGGGGTTTAGCTCCTACGAGCAGTACTTC
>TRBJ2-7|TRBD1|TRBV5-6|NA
CASSLEVDVQGAYEQYF
TGTGCCAGCAGCTTGGAAGTCGACGTTCAGGGGGCCTACGAGCAGTACTTC
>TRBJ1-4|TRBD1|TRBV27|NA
CASSSRTGSEKLFF
TGTGCCAGCAGTTCCAGGACAGGGAGTGAAAAACTGTTTTTT
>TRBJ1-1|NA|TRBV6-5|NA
CASSYSGPAMNTEAFF
TGTGCCAGCAGTTACTCGGGCCCCGCCATGAACACTGAAGCTTTCTTT
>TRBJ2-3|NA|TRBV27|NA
CASSLIPGTDTQYF
TGTGCCAGCAGTTTAATTCCGGGAACAGATACGCAGTATTTT
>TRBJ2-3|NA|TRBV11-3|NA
CASSSGGSTDTQYF
TGTGCCAGCAGCTCGGGGGGCAGCACAGATACGCAGTATTTT
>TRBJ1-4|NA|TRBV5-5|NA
CASSLWAGYNEKLFF
TGTGCCAGCAGCTTGTGGGCAGGTTATAATGAAAAACTGTTTTTT
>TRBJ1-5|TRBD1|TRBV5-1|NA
CASSPVGDRGQPQHF
TGCGCCAGCAGCCCAGTGGGGGACAGGGGGCAGCCCCAGCATTTT
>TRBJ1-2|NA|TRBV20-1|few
CSATDPSGYTF
TGCAGTGCTACAGATCCGTCGGGCTACACCTTC
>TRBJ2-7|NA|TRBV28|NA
CASSLQGSYEQYF
TGTGCCAGCAGTTTGCAGGGATCCTACGAGCAGTACTTC
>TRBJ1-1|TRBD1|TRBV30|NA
CAWSVPGQANTEAFF
TGTGCCTGGAGTGTACCTGGACAGGCTAACACTGAAGCTTTCTTT
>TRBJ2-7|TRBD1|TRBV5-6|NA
CASTLMGTGTYEQYF
TGTGCCAGCACCCTAATGGGGACAGGGACCTACGAGCAGTACTTC
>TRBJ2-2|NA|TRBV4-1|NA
CASSPTGRGRNTGELFF
TGCGCCAGCAGCCCCACGGGGCGGGGTAGGAACACCGGGGAGCTGTTTTTT